The rows below give T cell receptor beta chains drawn from one sample of a study of Ad26.COV2.S vaccination and SARS-CoV-2 variants. Produced via immunoSEQ multiplex PCR; TCRdb's table is partial and in-frame only. In the table there are hundreds of thousands of clones, roughly 90% of which are singletons. Sequences were derived from peripheral blood, sampled in a trial of Ad26.COV2.S vaccine versus placebo. These receptors were collected from a person aged 18 to 65 who received the Ad26.COV2.S COVID-19 vaccine or a placebo. Both conserved end residues are trimmed from each CDR3. Each record gives: V gene, CDR3 length, J gene, CDR3 protein.

V gene: TRBV7-2; CDR3 length: 12; J gene: TRBJ2-2; CDR3 protein: ASSWEGGTGELF
V gene: TRBV6-6; CDR3 length: 13; J gene: TRBJ2-7; CDR3 protein: ASSHISQGAYEQY
V gene: TRBV2; CDR3 length: 12; J gene: TRBJ2-5; CDR3 protein: ASSRNSDGETQY
V gene: TRBV6-5; CDR3 length: 13; J gene: TRBJ2-1; CDR3 protein: ASSYAHPAEGEQF
V gene: TRBV2; CDR3 length: 10; J gene: TRBJ1-1; CDR3 protein: ASRRMNTEAF
V gene: TRBV19; CDR3 length: 14; J gene: TRBJ1-1; CDR3 protein: ASSIIPPGAGTEAF
V gene: TRBV2; CDR3 length: 12; J gene: TRBJ2-1; CDR3 protein: ASSGLVPYNEQF
V gene: TRBV7-9; CDR3 length: 11; J gene: TRBJ1-4; CDR3 protein: ASSVLTGEKLF
V gene: TRBV30; CDR3 length: 11; J gene: TRBJ1-5; CDR3 protein: ACEVGGNQPQH
V gene: TRBV19; CDR3 length: 11; J gene: TRBJ1-5; CDR3 protein: ASSSQGNQPQH
V gene: TRBV5-1; CDR3 length: 11; J gene: TRBJ1-3; CDR3 protein: ASSQGPGNTIY
V gene: TRBV6-1; CDR3 length: 15; J gene: TRBJ1-5; CDR3 protein: ASSEPPREGPNQPQH
V gene: TRBV10-3; CDR3 length: 12; J gene: TRBJ2-7; CDR3 protein: AITGTGPSYEQY
V gene: TRBV29-1; CDR3 length: 9; J gene: TRBJ2-7; CDR3 protein: SVEIEYEQY
V gene: TRBV7-8; CDR3 length: 12; J gene: TRBJ1-4; CDR3 protein: ASSGRVSNEKLF
V gene: TRBV29-1; CDR3 length: 12; J gene: TRBJ2-2; CDR3 protein: SVGSGRGTGELF
V gene: TRBV5-1; CDR3 length: 13; J gene: TRBJ2-1; CDR3 protein: ASKGWDREVHEQF
V gene: TRBV7-2; CDR3 length: 13; J gene: TRBJ2-7; CDR3 protein: ASSPRDSSSYEQY
V gene: TRBV7-3; CDR3 length: 12; J gene: TRBJ2-2; CDR3 protein: ASSRGTGVGELF
V gene: TRBV12-3/TRBV12-4; CDR3 length: 9; J gene: TRBJ2-1; CDR3 protein: ASSLFNEQF
V gene: TRBV30; CDR3 length: 12; J gene: TRBJ2-1; CDR3 protein: AWSKLAGSNEQF
V gene: TRBV5-1; CDR3 length: 12; J gene: TRBJ2-7; CDR3 protein: ASSSDQGLFEQY
V gene: TRBV30; CDR3 length: 9; J gene: TRBJ1-2; CDR3 protein: AWSVGAGYT
V gene: TRBV18; CDR3 length: 11; J gene: TRBJ1-1; CDR3 protein: ASSPVTNTEAF
V gene: TRBV7-7; CDR3 length: 13; J gene: TRBJ2-5; CDR3 protein: ASSLGTGGQETQY
V gene: TRBV27; CDR3 length: 11; J gene: TRBJ2-1; CDR3 protein: ASSYGGGDEQF
V gene: TRBV30; CDR3 length: 13; J gene: TRBJ2-7; CDR3 protein: AWSPYRDGTYEQY
V gene: TRBV15; CDR3 length: 10; J gene: TRBJ1-6; CDR3 protein: ATSTSTGALH
V gene: TRBV2; CDR3 length: 11; J gene: TRBJ2-5; CDR3 protein: ASRKGGGETQY
V gene: TRBV30; CDR3 length: 13; J gene: TRBJ1-5; CDR3 protein: AWSVQGGLNQPQH
V gene: TRBV27; CDR3 length: 11; J gene: TRBJ2-7; CDR3 protein: ASSRQGTYEQY
V gene: TRBV7-2; CDR3 length: 10; J gene: TRBJ2-3; CDR3 protein: ASSPVPDTQY
V gene: TRBV19; CDR3 length: 13; J gene: TRBJ1-5; CDR3 protein: ASSIGERGNQPQH
V gene: TRBV5-1; CDR3 length: 13; J gene: TRBJ2-1; CDR3 protein: ASSYGTLSYNEQF
V gene: TRBV20-1; CDR3 length: 9; J gene: TRBJ1-6; CDR3 protein: SANTGTGRW
V gene: TRBV7-2; CDR3 length: 15; J gene: TRBJ2-4; CDR3 protein: ASSLAGGREAKNIQY
V gene: TRBV11-2; CDR3 length: 12; J gene: TRBJ2-4; CDR3 protein: ASSFRGGGNIQY
V gene: TRBV29-1; CDR3 length: 11; J gene: TRBJ1-5; CDR3 protein: SVGTGVNQPQH
V gene: TRBV11-2; CDR3 length: 12; J gene: TRBJ1-2; CDR3 protein: ASSSDRGDYGYT
V gene: TRBV30; CDR3 length: 11; J gene: TRBJ2-7; CDR3 protein: AWKATHSYEQY
V gene: TRBV6-5; CDR3 length: 12; J gene: TRBJ1-6; CDR3 protein: ACGQGVYNSPLH
V gene: TRBV7-2; CDR3 length: 14; J gene: TRBJ2-2; CDR3 protein: ASSLGYGPTTGELF
V gene: TRBV7-8; CDR3 length: 11; J gene: TRBJ1-5; CDR3 protein: ASSLYRDQPQH
V gene: TRBV12-3/TRBV12-4; CDR3 length: 11; J gene: TRBJ1-1; CDR3 protein: ASSSQQSTEAF
V gene: TRBV18; CDR3 length: 14; J gene: TRBJ1-3; CDR3 protein: ASSPLTDGSGNTIY
V gene: TRBV15; CDR3 length: 12; J gene: TRBJ2-3; CDR3 protein: ATSSGMSTDTQY
V gene: TRBV20-1; CDR3 length: 10; J gene: TRBJ1-1; CDR3 protein: SASSRDTEAF
V gene: TRBV6-5; CDR3 length: 12; J gene: TRBJ1-2; CDR3 protein: ASRRDRGNYGYT
V gene: TRBV5-4; CDR3 length: 12; J gene: TRBJ2-3; CDR3 protein: ASSSPTSTDTQY
V gene: TRBV14; CDR3 length: 12; J gene: TRBJ2-2; CDR3 protein: ASSGPGRTGELF
V gene: TRBV4-3; CDR3 length: 14; J gene: TRBJ1-2; CDR3 protein: ASSQGATPTNYGYT
V gene: TRBV5-1; CDR3 length: 12; J gene: TRBJ2-1; CDR3 protein: ASSLNWADNEQF
V gene: TRBV3-1/TRBV3-2; CDR3 length: 14; J gene: TRBJ1-6; CDR3 protein: ASSRGTWQANSPLH
V gene: TRBV5-4; CDR3 length: 16; J gene: TRBJ2-3; CDR3 protein: ASSSGQPGGRWTDTQY
V gene: TRBV27; CDR3 length: 11; J gene: TRBJ1-2; CDR3 protein: ASSIQGTYGYT
V gene: TRBV7-2; CDR3 length: 13; J gene: TRBJ1-5; CDR3 protein: ASSAQTQSNQPQH
V gene: TRBV29-1; CDR3 length: 13; J gene: TRBJ2-3; CDR3 protein: SVPRTSGYTDTQY
V gene: TRBV19; CDR3 length: 14; J gene: TRBJ2-7; CDR3 protein: ASSTHLLGQGGEQY
V gene: TRBV19; CDR3 length: 11; J gene: TRBJ2-3; CDR3 protein: ASRDRGTDTQY
V gene: TRBV19; CDR3 length: 12; J gene: TRBJ2-7; CDR3 protein: ASSIEAASYEQY